A selection of T cell receptor beta chains follows, all from one sample in a study of blood T cell repertoires in COVID-19. Method: immunoSEQ multiplex PCR; TCRdb's copy keeps in-frame clones and lacks some. The data hold 90,000 or so clones, with 89% observed a single time. What was sequenced was peripheral blood. These receptors originate from a woman between 65 and 79 years old with acute or convalescent COVID-19. Both conserved end residues are part of each CDR3. The order of the fields is V gene, clone size, D gene, J gene, CDR3 protein, CDR3 DNA. A D gene is named only where the DNA matches it firmly. Only some rows state a clone size, as once, few, many or a class for expanded clones.

v_gene: TRBV23-1
abundance: -
d_gene: TRBD1
j_gene: TRBJ2-7
CDR3aa: CAAKPRKGGPEQYF
CDR3nt: TGCGCCGCCAAACCCCGAAAAGGGGGCCCCGAGCAGTACTTC

v_gene: TRBV7-9
abundance: few
d_gene: TRBD1
j_gene: TRBJ2-3
CDR3aa: CASGRTGDYTDTQYF
CDR3nt: TGTGCCAGCGGAAGGACAGGCGACTACACAGATACGCAGTATTTT

v_gene: TRBV5-5
abundance: -
d_gene: TRBD1
j_gene: TRBJ1-4
CDR3aa: CASSRTGDNEKLFF
CDR3nt: TGTGCCAGCAGCCGGACAGGGGATAATGAAAAACTGTTTTTT

v_gene: TRBV6-2/TRBV6-3
abundance: -
d_gene: -
j_gene: TRBJ2-1
CDR3aa: CASSKRSPAYNEQFF
CDR3nt: TGTGCCAGCAGTAAGCGGTCCCCAGCCTACAATGAGCAGTTCTTC

v_gene: TRBV5-1
abundance: -
d_gene: TRBD1
j_gene: TRBJ2-7
CDR3aa: CASRTAGTGKNEQYF
CDR3nt: TGCGCCAGCAGAACTGCCGGGACAGGGAAAAACGAGCAGTACTTC

v_gene: TRBV18
abundance: -
d_gene: TRBD1
j_gene: TRBJ2-2
CDR3aa: CASFRDRGTGELFF
CDR3nt: TGTGCCAGCTTCCGGGACAGGGGGACCGGGGAGCTGTTTTTT

v_gene: TRBV6-5
abundance: -
d_gene: -
j_gene: TRBJ1-1
CDR3aa: CAIRSSGWIEAFF
CDR3nt: TGTGCCATCCGATCCTCGGGGTGGATTGAAGCTTTCTTT

v_gene: TRBV19
abundance: -
d_gene: TRBD1
j_gene: TRBJ2-1
CDR3aa: CASSLWTGAYNEQFF
CDR3nt: TGTGCCAGTAGTTTGTGGACAGGGGCCTACAATGAGCAGTTCTTC

v_gene: TRBV7-9
abundance: -
d_gene: -
j_gene: TRBJ2-2
CDR3aa: CASSLLFQGLARNTGELFF
CDR3nt: TGTGCCAGCAGCTTATTGTTTCAGGGTCTAGCGAGGAACACCGGGGAGCTGTTTTTT

v_gene: TRBV7-2
abundance: -
d_gene: TRBD2
j_gene: TRBJ2-7
CDR3aa: CASGVLAGEREQYF
CDR3nt: TGTGCCAGCGGTGTACTAGCGGGAGAGCGCGAGCAGTACTTC

v_gene: TRBV3-1/TRBV3-2
abundance: -
d_gene: TRBD2
j_gene: TRBJ2-5
CDR3aa: CASSQASSSGSRRETQYF
CDR3nt: TGTGCCAGCAGCCAAGCCTCATCTAGCGGGAGCCGTCGGGAGACCCAGTACTTC

v_gene: TRBV2
abundance: -
d_gene: TRBD1
j_gene: TRBJ1-1
CDR3aa: CATHRTGWITEAFF
CDR3nt: TGTGCCACCCACCGGACAGGGTGGATCACTGAAGCTTTCTTT

v_gene: TRBV5-1
abundance: -
d_gene: -
j_gene: TRBJ1-1
CDR3aa: CASSLGLENTEAFF
CDR3nt: TGCGCCAGCAGCCTGGGACTTGAGAACACTGAAGCTTTCTTT

v_gene: TRBV5-1
abundance: -
d_gene: -
j_gene: TRBJ1-6
CDR3aa: CASSTTDSYNSPLHF
CDR3nt: TGCGCCAGCAGCACCACGGACAGTTATAATTCACCCCTCCACTTT

v_gene: TRBV12-3/TRBV12-4
abundance: -
d_gene: -
j_gene: TRBJ1-1
CDR3aa: CASTKQTNTEAFF
CDR3nt: TGTGCCAGCACCAAACAGACGAACACTGAAGCTTTCTTT

v_gene: TRBV5-1
abundance: -
d_gene: -
j_gene: TRBJ2-1
CDR3aa: CASSRPGTGSYNEQFF
CDR3nt: TGCGCCAGCAGTAGACCCGGGACTGGCTCCTACAATGAGCAGTTCTTC

v_gene: TRBV14
abundance: -
d_gene: -
j_gene: TRBJ2-1
CDR3aa: CASSQGPQSQFF
CDR3nt: TGTGCCAGCAGCCAAGGGCCCCAGTCCCAGTTCTTC

v_gene: TRBV19
abundance: few
d_gene: TRBD1
j_gene: TRBJ1-5
CDR3aa: CASSTPGQGFNQPQHF
CDR3nt: TGTGCCAGTAGTACGCCGGGACAGGGATTCAATCAGCCCCAGCATTTT

v_gene: TRBV18
abundance: -
d_gene: -
j_gene: TRBJ1-4
CDR3aa: CASSLGGSRDLREKLFF
CDR3nt: TGTGCCAGCTCGCTGGGAGGCAGCAGGGATCTGCGGGAAAAACTGTTTTTT

v_gene: TRBV7-9
abundance: -
d_gene: TRBD1
j_gene: TRBJ1-1
CDR3aa: CASSPRQVQGAMNTEAFF
CDR3nt: TGTGCCAGCAGCCCCAGACAGGTACAGGGGGCCATGAACACTGAAGCTTTCTTT

v_gene: TRBV3-1/TRBV3-2
abundance: -
d_gene: -
j_gene: TRBJ2-7
CDR3aa: CASSQGLAFSYEQYF
CDR3nt: TGTGCCAGCAGCCAAGGGCTAGCCTTCTCCTACGAGCAGTACTTC

v_gene: TRBV6-5
abundance: -
d_gene: -
j_gene: TRBJ2-4
CDR3aa: CASSPGLVGGNIQYF
CDR3nt: TGTGCCAGCAGCCCCGGACTGGTGGGCGGGAACATTCAGTACTTC

v_gene: TRBV28
abundance: -
d_gene: TRBD1
j_gene: TRBJ2-3
CDR3aa: CASSRWDRVTDTQYF
CDR3nt: TGTGCCAGCAGTCGTTGGGACAGGGTTACAGATACGCAGTATTTT

v_gene: TRBV3-1/TRBV3-2
abundance: once
d_gene: TRBD1
j_gene: TRBJ1-6
CDR3aa: CASSQTGDRSPLHF
CDR3nt: TGTGCCAGCAGCCAAACAGGGGATCGTTCACCCCTCCACTTT

v_gene: TRBV7-7
abundance: -
d_gene: -
j_gene: TRBJ2-2
CDR3aa: CASSPPEAGELFF
CDR3nt: TGTGCTAGCAGCCCTCCCGAGGCCGGGGAGCTGTTTTTT

v_gene: TRBV4-1
abundance: -
d_gene: -
j_gene: TRBJ2-5
CDR3aa: CASSQERVRRGGETQYF
CDR3nt: TGCGCCAGCAGCCAAGAACGGGTTCGGCGGGGTGGAGAGACCCAGTACTTC

v_gene: TRBV5-6
abundance: -
d_gene: TRBD1
j_gene: TRBJ2-7
CDR3aa: CASSLWGTVRPEQYF
CDR3nt: TGTGCCAGCAGCTTGTGGGGGACAGTACGGCCCGAGCAGTACTTC

v_gene: TRBV28
abundance: -
d_gene: -
j_gene: TRBJ2-1
CDR3aa: CASSLLTGEQFF
CDR3nt: TGTGCCAGCAGTTTATTGACGGGTGAGCAGTTCTTC

v_gene: TRBV28
abundance: -
d_gene: -
j_gene: TRBJ1-4
CDR3aa: CASSFILVNEKLFF
CDR3nt: TGTGCCAGCAGTTTTATCCTTGTTAATGAAAAACTGTTTTTT

v_gene: TRBV9
abundance: -
d_gene: TRBD1
j_gene: TRBJ1-1
CDR3aa: CASSAGDSTEAFF
CDR3nt: TGTGCCAGCAGCGCTGGGGACAGCACTGAAGCTTTCTTT

v_gene: TRBV4-1
abundance: -
d_gene: -
j_gene: TRBJ2-3
CDR3aa: CASSQLPPAVSTDTQYF
CDR3nt: TGCGCCAGCAGCCAACTGCCGCCCGCGGTTAGCACAGATACGCAGTATTTT